One sample yielded the 27 T cell receptor beta chains listed below, sequenced in a study of CD8+ T cells in alopecia areata. In each case, RNA was isolated and then reverse transcribed into cDNA as the sequencing template. Measured with immunoSEQ multiplex PCR; TCRdb has only the in-frame clones, and not every one. The sample lists hundreds of thousands of clones, 67% occurring once. The sequencing used CD4+ T cells sorted from blood, collected at week 0. Source of these receptors: a human donor with alopecia areata.

The CDR3 spells CATTGGLANYGYTF. In nucleotides, the CDR3 is TGTGCCACCACGGGGGGGCTTGCTAACTATGGCTACACCTTC. The chain is built from TRBV9 and TRBJ1-2, with D possibly being TRBD1 (6 bases). Germline assignment: CDR1 SGDLS and CDR2 YYNGEE. The CDR3 consists of 14 residues. The V gene lost 9 bases and the J gene lost 0 bases, with 15 bases spanning the gap.

The chain joins TRBV5-1 to TRBJ2-3, with unresolved D. The germline V and J ends were trimmed by 0 bases and 5 bases, with 10 bases remaining between them. This CDR3 is 14 amino acids long. CDR1 and CDR2 from the germline V gene are SGHRS and YFSETQ. The CDR3 bases are TGCGCCAGCAGCTTGGCCAATGTGATAGATACGCAGTATTTT. Encoded protein: CASSLANVIDTQYF.

V gene TRBV6-5 combines with J gene TRBJ2-5, with 8 bases aligning to TRBD1. The V gene's germline CDR1 is MNHEY and CDR2 SVGAGI. The CDR3 covers 13 residues. After removal of 6 bases from V and 2 bases from J, the junction contained 2 bases not matched to a gene. The DNA for the CDR3 is TGTGCCAGCAGCAGGGACAGGCAAGAGACCCAGTACTTC. The encoded protein is CASSRDRQETQYF.

The table lists this clone with a few counts. The V and J genes are TRBV29-1 and TRBJ2-3; TRBD1 matches 8 bases. The CDR3 has 15 residues. J was trimmed by 0 bases and V by 2 bases; bases with no gene match: 4. CDR1 and CDR2 from the germline V gene are SQVTM and ANQGSEA. The DNA of the CDR3 is TGCAGCGTTGAAAGACAGGGGACGAGCACAGATACGCAGTATTTT. Its translation: CSVERQGTSTDTQYF.

The J gene is TRBJ2-5, the V gene TRBV5-4; 10 bases match TRBD2. V lost 4 bases to trimming and J lost 6 bases; unmatched junction nucleotides: 6. Germline V lookup: CDR1 SGHNT, CDR2 YYREEE (reference sequence). The CDR3 extends over 14 amino acids. Here the CDR3 DNA reads TGTGCCAGCAGCCAGCGGGGGGGCAAGAAGACCCAGTACTTC. Amino acids: CASSQRGGKKTQYF.

This clone was picked up one time. This chain joins TRBV28 and TRBJ1-6; D gene uncertain. The V gene's germline CDR1 is MDHEN and CDR2 SYDVKM. The CDR3 has 16 amino acids. V lost 5 bases and J 5 bases, leaving 16 bases between the germline ends. CDR3 bases: TGTGCCAGCAGTCCGACTGACGGGCGGGATAATTCACCCCTCCACTTT. Protein: CASSPTDGRDNSPLHF.

The chain joins TRBV29-1 to TRBJ1-1; no reliable D call. Trimming shortened V by 3 bases and J by 9 bases, and 11 bases separated the two germline ends. The CDR3 is made up of 11 amino acids. Germline V gene sequence: CDR1 SQVTM, CDR2 ANQGSEA. The CDR3 DNA sequence: TGCAGCGTTGAGCCCGGAAGAAAAGCTTTCTTT. Its protein is CSVEPGRKAFF.

The rearrangement joins TRBV5-1 to TRBJ2-3; 7 bases match TRBD2. The germline CDR1 and CDR2 sequences are SGHRS and YFSETQ. CDR3 length: 16 residues. J lost 0 bases, V lost 4 bases, and 8 bases had no gene match. The CDR3 here is CASSLGLTASTDTQYF. For the CDR3, the DNA is TGCGCCAGCAGCCTGGGACTAACCGCTAGCACAGATACGCAGTATTTT.

As regards this clone: This specimen includes other DNA sequences encoding the same CDR3. The V call is TRBV20-1, the J call TRBJ2-1; D is possibly TRBD1 or TRBD2 (5 bases each). The CDR3 extends over 10 amino acids. V was trimmed by 5 bases and J by 7 bases, leaving 6 bases between them. The germline CDR1 and CDR2 sequences are DFQATT and SNEGSKA (reference sequence). The CDR3 reads CSAWGNEQFF. CDR3 coding DNA: TGCAGTGCTTGGGGGAATGAGCAGTTCTTC.

The table lists this clone with a count of one. The V gene is TRBV25-1, the J gene TRBJ2-3, with unresolved D. V was clipped by 1 base and J by 0 bases, with 5 bases between them. This CDR3 comprises 14 residues. CDR1 MGHDK and CDR2 SYGVNS come from the germline V gene. In DNA form, the CDR3 reads TGTGCCAGCAGTGAATGGGCTAGCACAGATACGCAGTATTTT. Translated: CASSEWASTDTQYF.

The rearrangement uses TRBV19 and TRBJ1-2, with unresolved D. This CDR3 region has 14 residues. Trimming stripped 6 bases from V and 5 bases from J, with 16 bases between. Germline loops: CDR1 LNHDA, CDR2 SQIVND (reference sequence). DNA of the CDR3: TGTGCCAGTAGGTACTTACCGAACGCGTATGGCTACACCTTC. Encoded protein: CASRYLPNAYGYTF.

This clone was observed a few times. The V call is TRBV29-1, the J call TRBJ2-3, with 12 bases identical to TRBD2. Unmatched junction bases numbered 5, after V lost 4 bases and J lost 6 bases. Per germline, CDR1 SQVTM and CDR2 ANQGSEA. CDR3 length equals 14 residues. The CDR3 sequence is CSVASGGAGDTQYF. CDR3 DNA sequence: TGCAGCGTTGCTAGCGGGGGGGCCGGGGATACGCAGTATTTT.

This rearrangement joins TRBV10-3 to TRBJ2-7; TRBD1 aligns across 10 bases. Looked up from germline, CDR1 is ENHRY and CDR2 is SYGVKD. The CDR3 loop spans 14 amino acids. Losses at the gene ends were 2 bases for V and 2 bases for J; bases not matched to a gene: 0. Written as DNA, the CDR3 is TGTGCCATCAGTGAGGGACAGGGGGCCTACGAGCAGTACTTC. It specifies CAISEGQGAYEQYF.

The V gene is TRBV7-9, the J gene TRBJ2-5, with D possibly being TRBD2 (6 bases). This CDR3 has 15 residues. Trimming removed 5 bases from V and 2 bases from J, with 15 bases in between. Germline V gene sequence: CDR1 SEHNR, CDR2 FQNEAQ (reference sequence). The CDR3 region is CASSVPGTSQETQYF. In DNA, the CDR3 is TGTGCCAGCAGCGTACCCGGGACTTCACAAGAGACCCAGTACTTC.

The V gene is TRBV9, the J gene TRBJ2-1, with 11 bases identical to TRBD2. The junction had 6 bases not matched to a gene; V was cut back by 0 bases and J by 4 bases. Germline assignment: CDR1 SGDLS and CDR2 YYNGEE. The CDR3 spans 17 residues. The CDR3 protein is CASSVDPSGGLYNEQFF. The CDR3 DNA is TGTGCCAGCAGCGTAGATCCTAGCGGGGGGCTTTACAATGAGCAGTTCTTC.

This clone was seen many times. Other nucleotide sequences in the sample specify the same CDR3. The gene calls are TRBV4-1 and TRBJ2-3, with 7 bases matching TRBD2. Trimming cost V 0 bases and J 1 base; bases outside gene matches: 1. Germline V gene lookup returns CDR1 MGHRA and CDR2 YSYEKL. CDR3 size: 15 residues. CDR3 nucleotides: TGCGCCAGCAGCCAAGATGGGGGGGGCACAGATACGCAGTATTTT. Translating gives CASSQDGGGTDTQYF.

The J gene is TRBJ2-3, the V gene TRBV13, with D tentatively TRBD1 (5 bases). Between the trimmed V and J ends, which lost 4 bases and 3 bases, there was a span of 8 bases. From germline, CDR1 is PRHDT and CDR2 FYEKMQ (reference sequence). The CDR3 is made up of 13 amino acids. The DNA of the CDR3 is TGTGCCAGCAGCTCCAGGGTAACAGATACGCAGTATTTT. Its protein is CASSSRVTDTQYF.

This chain connects TRBV10-3 to TRBJ1-5; a possible D gene is TRBD1 (5 bases). V was pared by 10 bases and J by 9 bases, with 16 bases between. This CDR3 spans 12 amino acids. Germline assignment: CDR1 ENHRY and CDR2 SYGVKD. The CDR3 loop reads CATGQGNSPQHF. CDR3 bases: TGTGCCACCGGACAAGGGAATTCGCCCCAGCATTTT.

The chain joins TRBV27 to TRBJ2-7, with TRBD2 matching 11 bases. With 3 bases clipped from V and 0 bases from J, the junction kept 4 bases outside the gene matches. The CDR3 runs 16 residues. Germline V lookup: CDR1 MNHEY, CDR2 SMNVEV (reference sequence). As DNA, the CDR3 is TGTGCCAGCAGTTTTTTCGGGACTAGCGGCTCCTACGAGCAGTACTTC. This codes for CASSFFGTSGSYEQYF.

This rearrangement joins TRBV30 to TRBJ2-3; unclear D gene. CDR1 and CDR2 from the germline V gene are GTSNPN and SVGIG (reference sequence). This CDR3 region has 10 residues. Deletions cut 5 bases from V and 8 bases from J, with 8 bases between. CDR3 coding DNA: TGTGCCTGGGAGGCTGTTACGCAGTATTTT. Translated, it gives CAWEAVTQYF. The entire variable domain, with the rest obtained from reference TRBV30 and TRBJ2-3, is as follows: SQTIHQWPATLVQPVGSPLSLECTVEGTSNPNLYWYRQAAGRGLQLLFYSVGIGQISSEVPQNLSASRPQDRQFILSSKKLLLSDSGFYLCAWEAVTQYFGPGTRLTVL.

J is TRBJ1-4 and V is TRBV6-6; D gene unclear. V shed 6 bases and J shed 0 bases, with 11 bases lying between them. Germline loops: CDR1 MNHNY, CDR2 SVGAGI (reference sequence). The CDR3 is made up of 15 amino acids. In DNA, the CDR3 is TGTGCCAGCAGACGAGCGGGAGCAACTAATGAAAAACTGTTTTTT. It translates to CASRRAGATNEKLFF.

The chain is built from TRBV5-6 and TRBJ2-7, with D maybe TRBD1 (5 bases). V lost 1 base and J 0 bases, leaving 23 bases between the germline ends. This CDR3 has 19 amino acids. Germline V gene sequence: CDR1 SGHDT, CDR2 YYEEEE. CDR3 nucleotides: TGTGCCAGCAGCTTGCTTTACCCACGCGGCAGGGCCAACTCCTACGAGCAGTACTTC. Protein sequence: CASSLLYPRGRANSYEQYF.

The chain carries TRBV29-1 and TRBJ1-1; no firm D call. The CDR3 runs 13 residues. The ends were cut back, 5 bases at V and 2 bases at J, with 12 bases in the middle. Looked up from germline, CDR1 is SQVTM and CDR2 is ANQGSEA. CDR3 sequence reads: CSVTRHLNTEAFF. The CDR3 region has the DNA TGCAGCGTTACAAGACACTTAAACACTGAAGCTTTCTTT.

In its sample, this clone was seen a few times. The rearrangement joins TRBV5-5 to TRBJ1-1; D gene uncertain. The CDR3 totals 12 residues. Germline V gene sequence: CDR1 SGHKS, CDR2 YYEKEE (reference sequence). Trimming took 6 bases from V and 4 from J, leaving 10 bases between them. CDR3 protein: CASTLPGTEAFF. CDR3 bases: TGTGCCAGCACCCTCCCGGGCACTGAAGCTTTCTTT. The complete variable domain, with remaining parts taken from reference TRBV5-5 and TRBJ1-1, reads DAGVTQSPTHLIKTRGQQVTLRCSPISGHKSVSWYQQVLGQGPQFIFQYYEKEERGRGNFPDRFSARQFPNYSSELNVNALLLGDSALYLCASTLPGTEAFFGQGTRLTVV.

The V call is TRBV30, the J call TRBJ2-5; D call uncertain. Trimming stripped 4 bases from V and 3 bases from J, with 6 bases between. The CDR3 covers 11 residues. Germline V gene lookup returns CDR1 GTSNPN and CDR2 SVGIG (reference sequence). CDR3 loop: CAWMREETQYF. The CDR3 coding sequence is TGTGCCTGGATGCGCGAAGAGACCCAGTACTTC. Full variable domain (outside the CDR3, taken from reference TRBV30 and TRBJ2-5): SQTIHQWPATLVQPVGSPLSLECTVEGTSNPNLYWYRQAAGRGLQLLFYSVGIGQISSEVPQNLSASRPQDRQFILSSKKLLLSDSGFYLCAWMREETQYFGPGTRLLVL.

Turning to this clone: Within the sample, other DNA sequences also encode this same CDR3. The chain carries TRBV5-1 and TRBJ2-7; D call uncertain. CDR3 length: 11 amino acids. Trimming took off 1 base at V and 7 bases at J, with 6 bases between the two ends. Germline V gene data show CDR1 as SGHRS and CDR2 as YFSETQ. The CDR3 DNA sequence: TGCGCCAGCAGCTTGCTGGGGGAGCAGTACTTC. It is translated as CASSLLGEQYF.

The chain uses TRBV9 and TRBJ2-2, with D uncertain. Germline loops: CDR1 SGDLS, CDR2 YYNGEE. The V and J ends lost 5 bases and 2 bases respectively, with 7 bases between them. This CDR3 region has 13 residues. This CDR3 is CASRWGNTGELFF. The CDR3 DNA follows: TGTGCCAGCAGATGGGGTAACACCGGGGAGCTGTTTTTT. Complete variable domain (other parts from reference TRBV9 and TRBJ2-2): DSGVTQTPKHLITATGQRVTLRCSPRSGDLSVYWYQQSLDQGLQFLIQYYNGEERAKGNILERFSAQQFPDLHSELNLSSLELGDSALYFCASRWGNTGELFFGEGSRLTVL.